The 20 T cell receptor beta chains in this list originate from one sample, sequenced in a study of T cells in Graves' hyperthyroidism and ophthalmopathy (dated by TCRdb to 2018 to 2020). Library generation was performed with multiplex PCR. Sequenced on an Illumina HiSeq 2000. TCR beta CDR3 regions were amplified from RNA transcripts. The TCR CDR3 was subjected to a first round of RT-PCR using the HTBI primer set and the Qiagen OneStep RT-PCR kit. TCRdb trimmed public reads at Q25 via fastp, called clones via MiXCR and kept in-frame beta chains. Each CDR3 protein appears once, grouped with its most common genes and DNA. This sample gives under 650,000 distinct CDR3 sequences in total; around 16% of them show up just once. The top ten clonotypes cover around 3.9% of the sample. The sequencing input was blood. Receptors originate from a woman aged 25 to 39 with Graves' hyperthyroidism.

This clonotype was detected many times. The genes are TRBV30 and TRBJ2-5, with D unresolved. Between the trimmed V and J ends, which lost 4 bases and 1 base, there was a span of 10 bases. The CDR3 is made up of 13 amino acids. The V gene's germline CDR1 is GTSNPN and CDR2 SVGIG (reference sequence). CDR3 DNA: TGTGCCTGGAAATACAGCTTCCAAGAGACCCAGTACTTC. Amino acids: CAWKYSFQETQYF.

In its sample, this clonotype was seen a few times. The chain recombines TRBV20-1 with TRBJ1-6; D possibly corresponds to TRBD1 (5 bases). V was trimmed by 0 bases and J by 8 bases, leaving 11 bases between them. Germline V gene lookup returns CDR1 DFQATT and CDR2 SNEGSKA (reference sequence). The CDR3 has 14 amino acids. The CDR3 is CSARDRSGHSPLHF. The CDR3 DNA reads as TGCAGTGCTAGAGATCGATCGGGGCATTCACCCCTCCACTTT.

This clonotype was seen ten or more times. The chain couples TRBV3-1 to TRBJ1-2, with 7 bases that match TRBD1. V trimming: 1 base; J trimming: 4 bases; junction bases outside the gene matches: 3. CDR1 LGHDT and CDR2 YNNKEL come from the germline V gene (reference sequence). This CDR3 contains 14 residues. The CDR3 nucleotides are TGTGCCAGCAGCCAAGGACAGGGCTCCTATGGCTACACCTTC. Its protein product is CASSQGQGSYGYTF.

V and J are TRBV7-8 and TRBJ2-2, with 13 bases aligning to TRBD2. Germline V gene sequence: CDR1 SGHVS, CDR2 FQNEAQ. Trimming took 5 bases from V and 4 from J; bases not matched to a gene: 7. There are 17 residues in the CDR3. CDR3 nucleotide sequence: TGTGCCAGCAGCCAACTAGCGGGAGGGCCCCGCACCGGGGAGCTGTTTTTT. Amino acids: CASSQLAGGPRTGELFF. The whole variable domain, filled in from reference TRBV7-8 and TRBJ2-2, reads GAGVSQSPRYKVAKRGQDVALRCDPISGHVSLFWYQQALGQGPEFLTYFQNEAQLDKSGLPSDRFFAERPEGSVSTLKIQRTQQEDSAVYLCASSQLAGGPRTGELFFGEGSRLTVL.

There are many counts of this clonotype. The chain uses TRBV27 and TRBJ2-1; D unclear. V was trimmed by 1 base and J by 15 bases, leaving 10 bases between them. Germline V CDR1 and CDR2: MNHEY, SMNVEV (reference sequence). The CDR3 has 11 amino acids. The CDR3 sequence: CASSLFGRLFF. In DNA, the CDR3 is TGTGCCAGCAGTTTATTCGGGCGGCTGTTCTTC.

This clonotype was observed many times. V is TRBV7-6 and J is TRBJ2-5, with 11 nucleotides matching TRBD2. The CDR3 runs 16 residues. V was clipped by 3 bases and J by 0 bases; unmatched bases: 3. Germline values: CDR1 SGHVS, CDR2 FNYEAQ. The CDR3 DNA is TGTGCCAGCAGCTTTGGGACTAGCGGATACCAAGAGACCCAGTACTTC. Its translation: CASSFGTSGYQETQYF.

The chain recombines TRBV7-9 with TRBJ2-4; no reliable D call. Trimming stripped 4 bases from V and 3 bases from J, with 16 bases between. CDR1 and CDR2 (germline): SEHNR, FQNEAQ (reference sequence). This CDR3 has 16 amino acids. This chain's CDR3 is CASSSYSGPSKNIQYF. The CDR3 nucleotides read TGTGCCAGCAGCTCATATAGTGGGCCGAGCAAAAACATTCAGTACTTC.

About this clonotype itself: A much larger clone is a single base away; this may be a read error. This chain links TRBV28 with TRBJ2-7; 7 positions agree with TRBD2. Looked up from germline, CDR1 is MDHEN and CDR2 is SYDVKM. The V segment lost 3 bases and the J segment 2 bases; nucleotides outside the gene matches: 19. The CDR3 is 19 residues long. CDR3 coding DNA: TGTGCCAGCAGTTTCCTCCTTTCCTCCTCGGGACTAAGGCCCTACGAGCAGTACTTC. This gives the protein CASSFLLSSSGLRPYEQYF.

At least ten counts were recorded for this clonotype. The CDR3 DNA is TGTGCCAGCAGTACATGGACAGGGGAAGAAGCTTTCTTT. Translated: CASSTWTGEEAFF. This rearrangement joins TRBV6-1 to TRBJ1-1; 9 bases align to TRBD1. Trimming removed 5 bases from V and 8 bases from J; junction bases left unmatched: 6. Germline CDR1 is MNHNS and CDR2 is SASEGT. The CDR3 length is 13 residues.

The V call is TRBV19, the J call TRBJ2-1; TRBD2 aligns across 9 bases. The CDR3 runs 16 residues. CDR1 LNHDA and CDR2 SQIVND come from the germline V gene (reference sequence). V shed 3 bases and J 8 bases; nucleotides not matched to a gene: 11. CDR3 sequence (DNA): TGTGCCAGTAGTATCTCGACTAGCGGAGGTCAGGATGAGCAGTTCTTC. As protein: CASSISTSGGQDEQFF.

This clonotype was counted only a few times. This chain links TRBV9 with TRBJ2-3; D is perhaps TRBD2 (7 bases). CDR3 length: 17 residues. Germline CDR1 reads SGDLS; CDR2 reads YYNGEE. Between the trimmed V and J ends, which lost 4 bases and 3 bases, there was a span of 21 bases. The CDR3: CASSPWGGGALTDTQYF. CDR3 DNA: TGTGCCAGCAGCCCGTGGGGGGGGGGCGCATTGACAGATACGCAGTATTTT.

The CDR3 sequence is CASSFTIRRGTDIYEQYF. The CDR3, as DNA: TGTGCCAGCAGCTTCACGATCCGGCGGGGTACGGACATCTACGAGCAGTACTTC. The chain carries TRBV7-3 and TRBJ2-7; maybe TRBD2 (6 bases). Per germline, CDR1 SGHTA and CDR2 FQGTGA. V dropped 3 bases and J dropped 3 bases, with 24 bases sitting between them. The CDR3 consists of 18 residues. The full variable domain, with the rest looked up from reference TRBV7-3 and TRBJ2-7, is GAGVSQTPSNKVTEKGKYVELRCDPISGHTALYWYRQSLGQGPEFLIYFQGTGAADDSGLPNDRFFAVRPEGSVSTLKIQRTERGDSAVYLCASSFTIRRGTDIYEQYFGPGTRLTVT.

The CDR3 region has the DNA TGTGCCACCAGCAGAGTGAAAAAGCCCCCCTACGAGCAGTACTTC. Encoded protein: CATSRVKKPPYEQYF. The rearrangement joins TRBV15 to TRBJ2-7, with D uncertain. Germline lookup yields CDR1 LNHNV and CDR2 YYDKDF (reference sequence). This CDR3 is built from 15 residues. V dropped 1 base and J dropped 2 bases, with 12 bases sitting between them.

This clonotype was picked up a small number of times. CDR3 in amino acids: CSARSLAGGPTGGKTQYF. The CDR3 DNA is TGCAGTGCTAGATCACTAGCGGGAGGGCCAACGGGTGGCAAGACCCAGTACTTC. This rearrangement joins TRBV20-1 to TRBJ2-5; 13 bases are shared with TRBD2. Trimming took 2 bases from V and 6 from J; bases not matched to a gene: 15. Germline loops: CDR1 DFQATT, CDR2 SNEGSKA (reference sequence). The length of the CDR3 is 18 residues.

This clonotype was counted between two and nine times. The chain recombines TRBV15 with TRBJ1-1; D might be TRBD1 (5 bases). The CDR3 runs 14 residues. Germline V gives CDR1 LNHNV, CDR2 YYDKDF (reference sequence). V lost 4 bases, J lost 0 bases, and 9 bases lay in between. This CDR3 reads CATSTGLMNTEAFF. CDR3 coding DNA: TGTGCCACCAGCACGGGGCTTATGAACACTGAAGCTTTCTTT.

This clonotype was detected a few times. The rearrangement links TRBV7-8 to TRBJ2-1; the match to TRBD2 covers 7 bases. With V trimmed by 5 bases and J by 6 bases, 16 bases remained unmatched. Per germline, CDR1 SGHVS and CDR2 FQNEAQ. The CDR3 is made up of 17 amino acids. In DNA form, the CDR3 reads TGTGCCAGCAGCGGGGGGTTCGGGACTACTTCGACCAATGAGCAGTTCTTC. It yields the protein CASSGGFGTTSTNEQFF.

The rearrangement uses TRBV5-1 and TRBJ2-1; D remains ambiguous. The DNA matches TRBJ2-7 better at its end, which makes the J call doubtful. The CDR3 has 15 amino acids. Germline CDR1 SGHRS, CDR2 YFSETQ. CDR3 residues: CASSLRWDSGYEQYF. CDR3 nucleotide sequence: TGCGCCAGCAGCTTGAGATGGGATTCCGGCTATGAGCAGTACTTC.

The sample holds many counts of this clonotype. This chain connects TRBV28 to TRBJ1-4; maybe TRBD1 (6 bases). Looked up from germline, CDR1 is MDHEN and CDR2 is SYDVKM. The germline V and J ends were trimmed by 5 bases and 6 bases, with 13 bases remaining between them. The CDR3 has 14 amino acids. The CDR3 loop reads CASSHRAEDEKLFF. The DNA for the CDR3 is TGTGCCAGCAGTCACAGGGCGGAGGATGAAAAACTGTTTTTT.

This clonotype was recorded many times. This chain joins TRBV5-1 and TRBJ1-6; TRBD1 aligns across 7 bases. The CDR3 has 14 residues. The germline gives CDR1 SGHRS, CDR2 YFSETQ. The V and J ends lost 4 bases and 7 bases, in that order; junction bases with no gene match: 5. Here the CDR3 reads CASSGDRPNSPLHF. CDR3 coding DNA: TGCGCCAGCAGCGGGGACAGACCCAATTCACCCCTCCACTTT.

The rearrangement uses TRBV27 and TRBJ2-5; 7 bases agree with TRBD2. J gave up 2 bases and V 2 bases, and 2 bases lay outside the gene matches. Germline V gene lookup returns CDR1 MNHEY and CDR2 SMNVEV (reference sequence). The CDR3 runs 14 residues. The CDR3: CASSLLAEQETQYF. The CDR3 bases are TGTGCCAGCAGTTTACTAGCGGAGCAAGAGACCCAGTACTTC.